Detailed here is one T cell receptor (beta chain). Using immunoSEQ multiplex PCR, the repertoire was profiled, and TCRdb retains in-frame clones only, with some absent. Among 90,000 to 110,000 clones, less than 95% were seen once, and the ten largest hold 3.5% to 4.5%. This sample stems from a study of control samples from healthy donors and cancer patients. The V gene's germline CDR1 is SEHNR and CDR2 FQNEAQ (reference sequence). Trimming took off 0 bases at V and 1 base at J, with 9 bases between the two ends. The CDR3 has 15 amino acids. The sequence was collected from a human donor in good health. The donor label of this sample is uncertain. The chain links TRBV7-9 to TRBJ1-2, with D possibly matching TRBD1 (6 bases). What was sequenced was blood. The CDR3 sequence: CASSLAGQLNYGYTF. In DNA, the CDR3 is TGTGCCAGCAGCTTAGCTGGACAGCTTAACTATGGCTACACCTTC.